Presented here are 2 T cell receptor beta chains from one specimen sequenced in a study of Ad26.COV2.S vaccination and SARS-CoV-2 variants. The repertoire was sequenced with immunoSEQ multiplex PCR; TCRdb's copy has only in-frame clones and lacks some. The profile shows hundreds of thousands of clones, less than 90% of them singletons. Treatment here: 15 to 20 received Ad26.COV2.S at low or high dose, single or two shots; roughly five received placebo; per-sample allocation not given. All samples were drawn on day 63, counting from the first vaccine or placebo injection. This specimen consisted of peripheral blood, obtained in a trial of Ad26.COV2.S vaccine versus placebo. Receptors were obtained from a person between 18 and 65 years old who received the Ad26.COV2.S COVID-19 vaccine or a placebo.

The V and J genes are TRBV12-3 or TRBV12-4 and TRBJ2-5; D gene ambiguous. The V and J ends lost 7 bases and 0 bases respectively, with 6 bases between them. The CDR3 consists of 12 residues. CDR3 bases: TGTGCCAGCACGGTCGACCAAGAGACCCAGTACTTC. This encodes CASTVDQETQYF.

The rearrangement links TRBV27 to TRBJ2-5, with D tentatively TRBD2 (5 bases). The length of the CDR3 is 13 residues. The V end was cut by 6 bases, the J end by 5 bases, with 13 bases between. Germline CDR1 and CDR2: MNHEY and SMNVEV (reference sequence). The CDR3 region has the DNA TGTGCCAGCAGATCGGGTTGGAGGGAGACCCAGTACTTC. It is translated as CASRSGWRETQYF.